The T cell receptor beta chain described here comes from a study of human T cells and chemical hapten exposure (dated by TCRdb to the early 2020s). The study in broad terms: For sensitization, 2% DPC in acetone was applied to a 2 cm by 2 cm area of upper inner arm skin. This study followed changes in the peripheral blood TCR repertoire in vivo during primary and secondary sensitization of alopecia patients to the hapten diphenylcyclopropenone (DPC). Libraries were pooled for sequencing, and per-sample TCR yields varied mainly because of small differences in library volumes within the pool. Patch testing was performed on the upper back with Finn chambers containing 0.01% DPC, and the patch tests were scored after 6 days according to International Contact Dermatitis Research Group standards. Throughout the approximately 26-week study period, patients were also given weekly therapeutic DPC doses on the scalp. Alopecia areata with under or over 50% scalp involvement, alopecia totalis and alopecia universalis were represented in the patient cohort, which was mostly female. Blood was sampled from patients pre-sensitization (week 0) and at 2, 6 and about 24 weeks after DPC sensitization. Blood for TCR sequencing was provided by twenty-nine alopecia patients at one to four time points (pre-sensitization, 2, 6 and 24 weeks). The paper as a whole reports these results and caveats: Patch test score correlated positively with the number of PT1 expanded TCRs, reaching significance at thresholds 8, 16 and 32 but not at 4. DPC sensitization did not change the number of TCRs with a frequency above 1 in 1000, and there was no evidence of changes in global repertoire structure. All patients had alopecia, a presumed autoimmune disease, so their immune response might differ from that of healthy individuals. Repeated subsampling changed both the strength of the expansion versus patch-test correlation and the threshold at which that correlation became significant. Expanded TCRs formed significantly more large CDR3 similarity clusters than pre-sensitization or healthy control sets, consistent with antigen-driven responses.

The library was produced with RACE. Sequencing was performed on a NextSeq 500. During library preparation, unique molecular identifiers were attached to individual cDNA molecules so that TCRs could be counted quantitatively and reproducibly. From each blood RNA sample, both TCR alpha and TCR beta chains were sequenced. As for the original processing: Samples had a median of about 96,000 TCRs, with a range from about 23,224 to 750,000. V, J and CDR3 annotation of the TCR reads was performed with the Decombinator software suite. Every sample was subsampled to the same number of TCRs (28,000) for the PS versus PT1 abundance plots. Expanded TCRs were defined as absent before sensitization and observed at least eight times at the 2-week time point. The public reads were run again by TCRdb, first through fastp at Q25 and then through MiXCR, and only productive beta chains were kept. Here each entry gathers all rows of one CDR3 protein and keeps the most common genes and DNA. In this record, the V and J calls reflect TCRdb's handling and not the investigators' own analysis. This sample comprises 180,000 or so distinct CDR3 sequences, about 14% of them detected only once. 1.5% to 2% of the sample is held by the ten biggest clonotypes.

Read against the paper, the sample's time point label means: patch test 1, 2 weeks after DPC sensitization. The sample's treatment or condition, from its label and the paper: therapeutic diphenylcyclopropenone sensitization with weekly scalp DPC. Blood at each patch-test visit was drawn before the patch test was applied. Eligible patients were aged 18 to 70, diagnosed with alopecia, deemed suitable for DPC therapy, and excluded if pregnant. Total RNA was extracted from unfractionated whole blood that had been collected in Tempus Blood RNA tubes. In the case of this clonotype: Its recognized antigen is unknown. No quality values exist for individual bases; no much larger clone is one base distant.

V was cut back by 6 bases and J by 0 bases, leaving a gap of 9 bases between them. The germline V gene supplies CDR1 MDHEN and CDR2 SYDVKM. The CDR3 holds 14 amino acids from the cysteine to the phenylalanine. The retained sequence is limited to the CDR3, 42 bases, with the frame set at the first base. The source is a woman in her thirties with alopecia areata. Some clones in this sample may be carry-over from other donors' samples. The rearrangement combines TRBV28 with TRBJ2-1; the D gene is possibly TRBD2, with 5 bases matching. Specimen: whole blood, collected in connection with sensitization to the hapten diphenylcyclopropenone (DPC). The base sequence is TGTGCCAGCAGAAGCGGTTTCTCCTACAATGAGCAGTTCTTC. Its coded protein is CASRSGFSYNEQFF.